The present entry profiles one T cell receptor (beta chain) with its context. At least ten counts were recorded for this clonotype. This clone's antigen is unknown. Base qualities were left out, and no much larger clone turns up one base away. The data were taken from a study of T-cell memory formation after mild COVID-19 (dated by TCRdb to the early 2020s). Broadly, across the study: Most TCR sequence clusters were specific to one of the two donors. Longitudinal TCRalpha and TCRbeta repertoire sequencing tracked T-cell clones expanding and contracting after mild COVID-19 in a couple of donors. The cohort was made up of two young adult volunteers, one female and one male, who were previously healthy. Here is what the overall study found, with its caveats: From day 15 to 85, contracting clones showed balanced CD4/CD8 phenotypes, whereas a second wave of clones that expanded from day 15 to 37 leaned towards CD4+. Contracting CD4+ clones appeared mostly in the CM and EM memory subsets, whereas CD8+ clones were enriched in EMRA. The detection of some responding clones in pre-infection memory suggests that pre-existing cross-reactive memory T cells joined the SARS-CoV-2 response. SARS-CoV-2 specificity was not confirmed for the second-wave clones peaking on day 37. The study covered only two mild cases, and larger cohorts including severe cases with pre-infection samples were considered necessary.

Unmatched junction bases come to 5, with V trimmed by 2 bases and J by 5 bases. Reading from cysteine to phenylalanine, the CDR3 counts 14 amino acids. Only the CDR3 portion is preserved as DNA: 42 bases, with reading frame beginning at the first base. The germline V gene (reference sequence) provides CDR1 DFQATT and CDR2 SNEGSKA. PBMCs were isolated by Ficoll-Paque density gradient centrifugation. TCRdb lists the instrument as Illumina NovaSeq 6000. TCRalpha and TCRbeta cDNA libraries were built by 5'RACE with constant-segment primers, adding sample barcodes and unique molecular identifiers. RNA was extracted from every sample with Trizol reagent. The libraries were amplified in two PCR steps, and the second step added a second sample barcode and Illumina TruSeq adapters. Libraries were sequenced on an Illumina NovaSeq with 2 x 150 bp paired-end reads. Processing in the source paper ran as follows. Demultiplexing of reads and collapsing into UMI-guided consensus sequences were performed with migec v1.2.7. Using mixcr v2.1.11, UMI consensuses were aligned to TRA and TRB V and J templates and then assembled into clonotypes. A clonotype was counted as expanded or contracted only when both edgeR and NoisET called the clonotype significant, with the noise models trained on biological replicates. edgeR calls used a false discovery rate-adjusted p below 0.01 and a log2 fold-change threshold of 1. As an exploratory analysis of dynamics, PCA with hierarchical clustering was applied to max-normalized trajectories of the 1000 most abundant clonotypes. The CD4 or CD8 phenotype of responding clones was assigned using the separately sequenced CD4+ and CD8+ repertoires. TCRdb reworked the public reads: Q25 trimming with fastp, MiXCR clone assembly, productive beta chains retained. Entries that share a CDR3 protein sequence are merged under the most common genes and DNA. TCRdb's processing, not the authors', yielded these V and J calls. This sample comprises 25,000 to 35,000 distinct CDR3 sequences, roughly an eighth of them detected only once. Approximately 14% of the sample is taken by the ten largest.

This sequence originates from an adult woman who had mild COVID-19 (a few samples of this study predate the infection). The sample titles of this study are shuffled in the database, so cell type and time point are left out; the donor was told from shared clones. The sequencing input was PBMCs or a T cell subset sorted from them (not recorded which). The chain links TRBV20-1 with TRBJ2-1, with 8 central nucleotides matching TRBD2. The CDR3 amino acid sequence is: CSARTLAAHNEQFF. The DNA reads TGCAGTGCTAGAACACTAGCGGCTCACAATGAGCAGTTCTTC.